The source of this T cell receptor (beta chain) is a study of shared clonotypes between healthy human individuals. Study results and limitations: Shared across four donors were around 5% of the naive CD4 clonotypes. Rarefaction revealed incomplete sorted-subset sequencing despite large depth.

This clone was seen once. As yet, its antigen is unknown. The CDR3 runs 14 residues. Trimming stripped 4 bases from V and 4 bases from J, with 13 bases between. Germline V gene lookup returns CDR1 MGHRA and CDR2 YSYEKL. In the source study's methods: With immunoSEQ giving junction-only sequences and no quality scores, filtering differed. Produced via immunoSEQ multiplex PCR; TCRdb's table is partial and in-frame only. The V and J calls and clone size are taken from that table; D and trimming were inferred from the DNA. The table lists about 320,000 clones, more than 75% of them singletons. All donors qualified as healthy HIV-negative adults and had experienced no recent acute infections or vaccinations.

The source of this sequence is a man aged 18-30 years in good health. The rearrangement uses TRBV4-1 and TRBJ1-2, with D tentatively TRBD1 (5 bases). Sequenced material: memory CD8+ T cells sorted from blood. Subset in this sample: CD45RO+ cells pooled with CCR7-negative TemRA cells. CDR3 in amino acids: CASSLSGPAYGYTF. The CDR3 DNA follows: TGCGCCAGCAGCCTTTCAGGGCCCGCCTATGGCTACACCTTC.